These 18 T cell receptor beta chains were all obtained from the same sample, sequenced in a study of blood T cells in healthy people across ages. Through a sample-barcoded 5' primer and a J-beta primer mix, a second PCR was run for about 6 to 12 cycles. From the 5' RACE reads, TCRdb called clonotypes with MiXCR, one entry per CDR3 protein. In the table there are 700,000 to 1,000,000 distinct CDR3 sequences, around 45% of which are singletons. The source material was blood. Receptors were obtained from a man aged 55-75 years in good health.

J is TRBJ2-5 and V is TRBV4-3; TRBD1 might be the D (5 bases). The germline V and J ends were trimmed by 0 bases and 5 bases, with 13 bases remaining between them. CDR3 length: 15 residues. Per germline, CDR1 LGHNA and CDR2 YSLEER. Here the CDR3 reads CASSQDAGPAETQYF. CDR3 coding DNA: TGCGCCAGCAGCCAAGATGCAGGGCCGGCGGAGACCCAGTACTTC.

This chain uses TRBV15 with TRBJ2-5, with 7 bases fitting TRBD1. This CDR3 has 14 amino acids. Germline trimming cut 4 bases from V and 1 base from J; bases unmatched to any gene: 3. Germline V gives CDR1 LNHNV, CDR2 YYDKDF (reference sequence). The CDR3 DNA sequence: TGTGCCACCAGCAAGTACAGGGGCCAAGAGACCCAGTACTTC. This codes for CATSKYRGQETQYF.

V usage is TRBV2 and J usage is TRBJ1-4, with D possibly being TRBD1 (5 bases). CDR1 and CDR2 from the germline V gene are SNHLY and FYNNEI. The ends were cut back, 3 bases at V and 4 bases at J, with 9 bases in the middle. The length of the CDR3 is 14 residues. The CDR3 reads CASSETANNEKLFF. CDR3 nucleotides: TGTGCCAGCAGTGAGACAGCGAATAATGAAAAACTGTTTTTT.

A few counts support this clonotype. V and J are TRBV6-5 and TRBJ2-7, with D perhaps matching TRBD1 (5 bases). Germline CDR1 MNHEY, CDR2 SVGAGI. V gave up 5 bases and J gave up 2 bases, with 16 bases separating them. This CDR3 is built from 15 residues. CDR3: CASSPEMGPTYEQYF. The CDR3 DNA is TGTGCCAGCAGTCCCGAAATGGGGCCAACCTACGAGCAGTACTTC.

The chain uses TRBV18 and TRBJ1-6, with 9 bases matching TRBD1. Germline V gene data show CDR1 as KGHSH and CDR2 as LQKENI. CDR3 length equals 18 residues. Trimming cost V 5 bases and J 5 bases; bases outside gene matches: 13. Here the CDR3 DNA reads TGTGCCAGCTCAGCACTGGGACAGGGCCCTACCAATAATTCACCCCTCCACTTT. It encodes CASSALGQGPTNNSPLHF.

This clonotype was recorded a few times. The V gene is TRBV5-1, the J gene TRBJ2-1; D remains unclear. This CDR3 is 16 amino acids long. Trimming shortened V by 7 bases and J by 0 bases, and 17 bases separated the two germline ends. Germline loops: CDR1 SGHRS, CDR2 YFSETQ. This CDR3 reads CASHLPRRSSYNEQFF. The CDR3 DNA reads as TGCGCCAGCCACCTCCCGAGACGGAGCTCCTACAATGAGCAGTTCTTC.

This sequence joins TRBV10-3 and TRBJ1-2; D not certain. Trimming pared 3 bases from V and 3 bases from J, leaving 5 bases between. The length of the CDR3 is 12 residues. Germline V gene sequence: CDR1 ENHRY, CDR2 SYGVKD. The CDR3 sequence: CAISDLDYGYTF. The CDR3 coding sequence is TGTGCCATCAGTGATTTGGACTATGGCTACACCTTC.

For the CDR3, the DNA is TGCAGCGTGCTAGCGGGGGTCTACAATGAGCAGTACTTC. As protein: CSVLAGVYNEQYF. The rearrangement links TRBV29-1 to TRBJ2-5, with 10 positions matching TRBD2. The CDR3 loop spans 13 amino acids. V lost 6 bases to trimming and J lost 11 bases; unmatched junction nucleotides: 12. Germline V gene lookup returns CDR1 SQVTM and CDR2 ANQGSEA.

The chain couples TRBV29-1 to TRBJ2-3, with 7 positions matching TRBD1. Germline CDR1 and CDR2: SQVTM and ANQGSEA. The CDR3 has 15 amino acids. J gave up 1 base and V 5 bases, and 9 bases lay outside the gene matches. CDR3 amino acids: CSVSPRQGGTDTQYF. In nucleotides, the CDR3 is TGCAGCGTTTCCCCGCGACAGGGTGGCACAGATACGCAGTATTTT.

As regards this clonotype: A much larger clone differs by one base, so this may be a read error. V gene TRBV29-1 combines with J gene TRBJ2-1; 9 bases map to TRBD2. The CDR3 is 14 residues long. In germline, CDR1 is SQVTM, CDR2 ANQGSEA. CDR3 loop: CGVSKGTSMDEQFF. CDR3 nucleotides: TGCGGCGTTTCTAAGGGGACTAGCATGGATGAGCAGTTCTTC.

The chain recombines TRBV6-5 with TRBJ2-1; D perhaps matches TRBD2 (6 bases). The germline CDR1 and CDR2 sequences are MNHEY and SVGAGI. Trimming shortened V by 3 bases and J by 7 bases, and 10 bases separated the two germline ends. The CDR3 is 13 amino acids. CDR3 loop: CASSYSSDNEQFF. The CDR3 DNA sequence: TGTGCCAGCAGTTATTCTAGCGATAATGAGCAGTTCTTC.

The chain joins TRBV7-2 to TRBJ2-1, with D perhaps TRBD1 (6 bases). The J call may not be correct, given that the DNA end is closer to TRBJ2-7. The germline V gene encodes CDR1 SGHTA and CDR2 FQGNSA. CDR3 length: 13 residues. The CDR3 is CASSGGRGNEQYF. CDR3 DNA: TGTGCCAGCAGCGGGGGCCGGGGTAATGAGCAGTACTTC.

This clonotype turned up a few times. This sequence joins TRBV15 and TRBJ2-7; no firm D call. The J call may be wrong; the DNA end is better matched by TRBJ2-5. CDR1 LNHNV and CDR2 YYDKDF come from the germline V gene (reference sequence). This CDR3 spans 13 amino acids. CDR3 DNA sequence: TGTGCCACCAGCGAACACCGCGGAGAGACCCAGTACTTC. It yields the protein CATSEHRGETQYF.

The chain has TRBV5-1 and TRBJ1-2; unclear D gene. The V gene lost 4 bases and the J gene lost 8 bases, with 15 bases spanning the gap. From germline, CDR1 is SGHRS and CDR2 YFSETQ. This CDR3 spans 13 amino acids. The CDR3 here is CASSVSTTGGYTF. DNA for the CDR3: TGCGCCAGCAGCGTTTCAACGACGGGAGGCTACACCTTC.

V and J are TRBV5-1 and TRBJ2-5; 9 nucleotides align to TRBD2. The germline V gene encodes CDR1 SGHRS and CDR2 YFSETQ. The ends lost 5 bases at V and 11 bases at J; junction bases unmatched: 10. The CDR3 extends over 13 amino acids. The CDR3 here is CASSGLAGWEQYF. The CDR3 region has the DNA TGCGCCAGCAGTGGTCTAGCGGGGTGGGAGCAGTACTTC.

About this clonotype itself: A much larger clone lies a single base off, so this may be a read error. The J gene is TRBJ1-1, the V gene TRBV2, with unresolved D. In germline, CDR1 is SNHLY, CDR2 FYNNEI. CDR3 size: 13 residues. V shed 4 bases and J shed 2 bases, with 8 bases lying between them. This chain's CDR3 is CASSGLENTEAFF. For the CDR3, the DNA is TGTGCCAGCAGTGGTCTGGAAAACACTGAAGCTTTCTTT.

This chain uses TRBV27 with TRBJ1-5; 11 positions agree with TRBD1. This CDR3 comprises 14 residues. CDR1 is MNHEY, CDR2 SMNVEV, per germline (reference sequence). Unmatched junction bases numbered 5, after V lost 8 bases and J lost 5 bases. The CDR3 DNA reads as TGTGCCAGCGTTCCGGGACAGGGGGATCAGCCCCAGCATTTT. The encoded protein is CASVPGQGDQPQHF.

This clonotype has more than one count but fewer than ten. The V gene is TRBV5-1, the J gene TRBJ2-7; D may be TRBD1 (6 bases). CDR3 size: 14 residues. Germline V gives CDR1 SGHRS, CDR2 YFSETQ. V dropped 2 bases and J dropped 3 bases, with 12 bases sitting between them. The CDR3 DNA sequence: TGCGCCAGCAGCTTCCTACAGGGTAACTACGAGCAGTACTTC. Its translation is CASSFLQGNYEQYF.